The TCR beta chain under discussion was sequenced for a study of OX40 agonist ivuxolimab in advanced cancers. Only in-frame clones appear in the TCRdb table, and some are missing; sequencing was by immunoSEQ multiplex PCR. The sample includes roughly 30,000 clones, 85% to 95% of them seen just once. Autoimmune disease history or systemic immunosuppression led to patients being barred. Sample: CD4+ or CD8+ T cells sorted from blood, taken in a trial of the OX40 agonist ivuxolimab. This clonotype was sampled from an adult with an advanced solid tumor such as melanoma, head and neck, liver or kidney cancer.

CDR3 sequence (DNA): TGTGCCAGCAGTTCCCACGTGGCAGGTTCGAACACCGGGGAGCTGTTTTTT. Its protein product is CASSSHVAGSNTGELFF. The V call is TRBV28, the J call TRBJ2-2; D not resolved. The germline V gene encodes CDR1 MDHEN and CDR2 SYDVKM. The CDR3 length is 17 residues. Trimming shortened V by 4 bases and J by 0 bases, and 15 bases separated the two germline ends. The variable domain in full, completed from reference TRBV28 and TRBJ2-2, reads DVKVTQSSRYLVKRTGEKVFLECVQDMDHENMFWYRQDPGLGLRLIYFSYDVKMKEKGDIPEGYSVSREKKERFSLILESASTNQTSMYLCASSSHVAGSNTGELFFGEGSRLTVL.